This is a list of T cell receptor beta chains from one sample in a study of CD8 T cells in Susac syndrome. TCRdb recomputed calls from the immunoSEQ multiplex PCR reads with MiXCR, one row per CDR3 protein. The table has around 200,000 distinct CDR3 sequences, roughly 96% seen once. Sequencing was done on a sample of CD4+ T cells from PBMCs. These receptors all come from a human donor in good health. Each CDR3 is given with its conserved first and last residue. Each record gives: clone size, V gene, D gene, J gene, CDR3 protein, CDR3 DNA. D genes are given only for firm matches. The size entry is marked missing in some rows and otherwise reads once, few, many or a size class.

.	TRBV29-1	.	TRBJ1-5	CSVAYGTASNQPQHF	TGCAGCGTTGCGTATGGGACGGCGAGCAATCAGCCCCAGCATTTT
once	TRBV9	.	TRBJ1-1	CASGRVNTEAFF	TGTGCCAGCGGCCGGGTGAACACTGAAGCTTTCTTT
.	TRBV7-8	.	TRBJ2-1	CASSLSLRSYNEQFF	TGTGCCAGCAGCTTAAGTCTGCGGTCCTACAATGAGCAGTTCTTC
.	TRBV7-2	TRBD1	TRBJ2-5	CASSPQGATQETQYF	TGTGCCAGCAGCCCACAGGGGGCCACCCAAGAGACCCAGTACTTC
.	TRBV20-1	.	TRBJ2-1	CSARRGISYNEQFF	TGCAGTGCTAGAAGAGGAATCTCCTACAATGAGCAGTTCTTC
.	TRBV20-1	.	TRBJ2-1	CSARASSLDNEQFF	TGCAGTGCTAGAGCATCTAGCTTAGACAATGAGCAGTTCTTC
.	TRBV3-1	TRBD2	TRBJ2-1	CASSLVSGMYNEQFF	TGTGCCAGCAGCCTAGTTAGCGGGATGTACAATGAGCAGTTCTTC
.	TRBV6-1	.	TRBJ2-5	CASTQRRDKETQYF	TGTGCCAGCACCCAGCGGAGGGATAAGGAGACCCAGTACTTC
.	TRBV6-5	.	TRBJ1-1	CASTSTSGEGEAFF	TGTGCCAGCACTTCGACCTCAGGGGAAGGAGAAGCTTTCTTT
.	TRBV29-1	TRBD1	TRBJ2-3	CSVDAQGVTQYF	TGCAGCGTTGATGCTCAGGGGGTTACGCAGTATTTT
once	TRBV9	TRBD1	TRBJ2-5	CASSAGAQTGGGTQYF	TGTGCCAGCAGCGCTGGCGCCCAAACAGGGGGAGGGACCCAGTACTTC
.	TRBV3-1	TRBD2	TRBJ2-2	CASSQGLAVGEELFF	TGTGCCAGCAGCCAAGGACTAGCGGTGGGCGAGGAGCTGTTTTTT
.	TRBV7-9	.	TRBJ1-3	CASRSNDYTIYF	TGTGCCAGCAGATCTAACGACTACACCATATATTTT
.	TRBV24-1	.	TRBJ2-1	CATSDPGAGSYNEQFF	TGTGCCACCAGTGATCCCGGGGCAGGCTCCTACAATGAGCAGTTCTTC
.	TRBV29-1	TRBD2	TRBJ2-1	CSVGGGATEQFF	TGCAGCGTTGGGGGAGGGGCCACTGAGCAGTTCTTC
.	TRBV7-9	.	TRBJ2-5	CASSSFREQETQYF	TGTGCCAGCAGCTCCTTCCGGGAGCAAGAGACCCAGTACTTC
.	TRBV5-4	TRBD2	TRBJ2-3	CASSRTSGTDTQYF	TGTGCCAGCAGCCGGACTAGCGGAACAGATACGCAGTATTTT
once	TRBV29-1	TRBD2	TRBJ2-1	CSVTTSALGSEQFF	TGCAGCGTTACGACTAGCGCCCTAGGTAGTGAGCAGTTCTTC
.	TRBV9	.	TRBJ2-1	CASTAAGRPYNEQFF	TGTGCCAGCACTGCGGCGGGGCGCCCCTACAATGAGCAGTTCTTC
.	TRBV29-1	.	TRBJ2-2	CSVDLAQGVDTGELFF	TGCAGCGTTGACCTCGCGCAGGGAGTGGACACCGGGGAGCTGTTTTTT
.	TRBV9	.	TRBJ1-6	CASSNEGYSYNSPLHF	TGTGCCAGCAGCAATGAGGGTTACTCCTATAATTCACCCCTCCACTTT
once	TRBV29-1	TRBD1	TRBJ2-3	CSVQQGAKTDTQYF	TGCAGCGTCCAACAGGGGGCAAAGACAGATACGCAGTATTTT
.	TRBV6-2/TRBV6-3	TRBD1	TRBJ1-5	CASRVGTDKSNQPQHF	TGTGCCAGCAGGGTAGGGACAGACAAGAGCAATCAGCCCCAGCATTTT
.	TRBV30	.	TRBJ1-2	CAWSVVTNTGYTF	TGTGCCTGGAGTGTAGTAACAAACACCGGCTACACCTTC
.	TRBV7-2	.	TRBJ1-1	CASSVSPNTEAFF	TGTGCCAGCAGCGTAAGTCCGAACACTGAAGCTTTCTTT
.	TRBV7-9	.	TRBJ2-7	CASSRSPGEQYF	TGTGCCAGCAGCCGTAGCCCGGGCGAGCAGTACTTC
once	TRBV9	.	TRBJ2-1	CASSPAGSFGEQFF	TGTGCCAGCAGCCCCGCGGGGAGTTTCGGTGAGCAGTTCTTC
.	TRBV18	.	TRBJ2-7	CASSPQLDYEQYF	TGTGCCAGCTCACCACAACTAGATTACGAGCAGTACTTC
.	TRBV14	.	TRBJ1-1	CASSQDSEAFF	TGTGCCAGCAGCCAAGACAGTGAAGCTTTCTTT
.	TRBV2	TRBD1	TRBJ1-5	CASRGTGPNQPQHF	TGTGCCAGCCGGGGGACAGGGCCAAATCAGCCCCAGCATTTT
once	TRBV6-5	.	TRBJ1-1	CASRRASSEAFF	TGTGCCAGCCGCAGGGCCAGCTCTGAAGCTTTCTTT
.	TRBV7-7	TRBD2	TRBJ2-5	CASSFGAGEQETQYF	TGTGCTAGCAGCTTCGGAGCGGGAGAGCAAGAGACCCAGTACTTC
.	TRBV11-1	TRBD2	TRBJ2-1	CASSLGGHASGPLAPTIYNEQFF	TGTGCCAGCAGCTTAGGAGGACACGCTAGCGGGCCTCTTGCGCCCACAATCTACAATGAGCAGTTCTTC
.	TRBV24-1	.	TRBJ2-3	CATSEMTGSNTDTQYF	TGTGCCACCAGTGAGATGACAGGTTCCAACACAGATACGCAGTATTTT
.	TRBV6-6	.	TRBJ1-5	CASSPTQPGNQPQHF	TGTGCCAGCAGCCCAACACAACCTGGGAATCAGCCCCAGCATTTT
.	TRBV12-3/TRBV12-4	.	TRBJ1-4	CASSLQQINEKLFF	TGTGCCAGCAGTTTACAACAAATTAATGAAAAACTGTTTTTT
few	TRBV7-2	.	TRBJ1-5	CASSPRGRNQPQHF	TGTGCCAGCAGCCCACGGGGTCGCAATCAGCCCCAGCATTTT
.	TRBV3-1	TRBD1	TRBJ2-3	CASNTGGIGDTQYF	TGTGCCAGCAATACAGGGGGCATTGGGGATACGCAGTATTTT
.	TRBV6-1	TRBD2	TRBJ2-4	CASRRDFLAGVGENIQYF	TGTGCCAGCAGAAGGGACTTCTTAGCGGGAGTTGGAGAAAACATTCAGTACTTC
.	TRBV29-1	.	TRBJ2-3	CSVEGGRTDTQYF	TGCAGCGTTGAAGGGGGCCGCACAGATACGCAGTATTTT
.	TRBV12-3/TRBV12-4	TRBD2	TRBJ2-5	CASTLGSGGSQETQYF	TGTGCCAGCACATTGGGGAGCGGGGGATCACAAGAGACCCAGTACTTC
.	TRBV5-1	.	TRBJ2-7	CASSLAGTIADYEQYF	TGCGCCAGCAGCTTGGCCGGAACAATAGCAGACTACGAGCAGTACTTC
.	TRBV29-1	.	TRBJ2-2	CSVLLRGYTGELFF	TGCAGCGTTTTACTTCGGGGTTACACCGGGGAGCTGTTTTTT
.	TRBV14	.	TRBJ2-1	CASSPRRYNEQFF	TGTGCCAGCAGCCCCCGGAGATACAATGAGCAGTTCTTC
once	TRBV6-1	TRBD2	TRBJ2-1	CASSVAGQGEQFF	TGTGCCAGCAGTGTAGCGGGCCAGGGTGAGCAGTTCTTC
.	TRBV14	.	TRBJ2-5	CASSQEHFQETQYF	TGTGCCAGCAGCCAAGAACATTTCCAAGAGACCCAGTACTTC
.	TRBV9	.	TRBJ2-5	CASSVDFSKQTQYF	TGTGCCAGCAGCGTAGATTTTTCCAAGCAGACCCAGTACTTC
.	TRBV20-1	.	TRBJ1-4	CSASRGTGEKLFF	TGCAGTGCTTCAAGGGGGACTGGAGAAAAACTGTTTTTT
.	TRBV9	.	TRBJ1-2	CASSVRTLDYGYTF	TGTGCCAGCAGCGTCAGGACACTCGACTATGGCTACACCTTC
.	TRBV27	.	TRBJ2-5	CASRFRDGKETQYF	TGTGCCAGCAGGTTTAGGGACGGGAAAGAGACCCAGTACTTC
.	TRBV6-6	.	TRBJ2-3	CASKTPSTDTQYF	TGTGCCAGCAAAACACCGAGCACAGATACGCAGTATTTT
.	TRBV30	.	TRBJ1-5	CAWSPFATDQPQHF	TGTGCCTGGAGTCCGTTCGCCACGGATCAGCCCCAGCATTTT
few	TRBV12-3/TRBV12-4	.	TRBJ2-5	CASSLGAETQYF	TGTGCCAGCAGTTTAGGGGCAGAGACCCAGTACTTC
.	TRBV30	.	TRBJ1-5	CAWSRRTAGTGQPQHF	TGTGCCTGGAGTAGGAGGACAGCTGGTACAGGGCAGCCCCAGCATTTT
.	TRBV10-3	.	TRBJ2-1	CAIRGVAGDTYNEQFF	TGTGCCATCAGAGGTGTGGCGGGGGACACCTACAATGAGCAGTTCTTC
.	TRBV9	.	TRBJ2-5	CASTPGIGRQETQYF	TGTGCCAGCACGCCCGGCATAGGTCGGCAAGAGACCCAGTACTTC
.	TRBV29-1	.	TRBJ1-1	CSVEERGEGAEAFF	TGCAGCGTTGAAGAAAGGGGTGAAGGGGCTGAAGCTTTCTTT
.	TRBV27	.	TRBJ1-5	CASSLQGPEQPQHF	TGTGCCAGCAGTTTACAGGGGCCGGAACAGCCCCAGCATTTT
.	TRBV29-1	TRBD1	TRBJ2-5	CSARQGIQETQYF	TGCAGCGCCCGACAGGGCATCCAAGAGACCCAGTACTTC
.	TRBV25-1	.	TRBJ2-1	CASSESTPYNEQFF	TGTGCCAGCAGTGAATCGACACCCTACAATGAGCAGTTCTTC